The 26 T cell receptor beta chains in this list originate from one sample, sequenced in a study of Graves' ophthalmopathy and Graves' hyperthyroidism. The authors amplified TCR beta CDR3 regions from RNA transcripts. Second-round multiplex PCR followed a first-round RT-PCR using HTBI primers. TCRdb redid the calling of the multiplex PCR reads with MiXCR, one entry per CDR3 protein. This table has about 170,000 distinct CDR3 sequences, around two fifths appearing once. Input material: peripheral blood. These receptors originate from a woman aged 40 to 50 with Graves' ophthalmopathy.

This rearrangement joins TRBV7-2 to TRBJ2-7, with D unresolved. The CDR3 spans 13 residues. Germline loops: CDR1 SGHTA, CDR2 FQGNSA. The germline V and J ends were trimmed by 3 bases and 5 bases, with 11 bases remaining between them. Written as DNA, the CDR3 is TGTGCCAGCAGCTTGTCTAGTCTCAACGAGCAGTACTTC. Encoded protein: CASSLSSLNEQYF.

This chain uses TRBV19 with TRBJ2-2, with a possible D match to TRBD2 (5 bases). This CDR3 spans 14 amino acids. V was pared by 10 bases and J by 7 bases, with 19 bases between. Germline CDR1 reads LNHDA; CDR2 reads SQIVND (reference sequence). The DNA for the CDR3 is TGTGCCACCCGAACCGTTCGGGATGGCGGGGAGCTGTTTTTT. Translated: CATRTVRDGGELFF.

This clonotype has a count of ten or more. The gene calls are TRBV5-4 and TRBJ2-7, with 8 bases that match TRBD1. This CDR3 is 15 amino acids long. V lost 2 bases, J lost 0 bases, and 4 bases stayed unmatched. Germline CDR1 SGHNT, CDR2 YYREEE (reference sequence). CDR3 nucleotides: TGTGCCAGCAGCTTTCCACAGGGGGTCTCCTACGAGCAGTACTTC. Translated, it gives CASSFPQGVSYEQYF.

The chain recombines TRBV6-5 with TRBJ2-5; TRBD2 might be the D (7 bases). Deletions cut 2 bases from V and 5 bases from J, with 12 bases between. The CDR3 is made up of 14 amino acids. In germline, CDR1 is MNHEY, CDR2 SVGAGI. CDR3 DNA sequence: TGTGCCAGCAGTTACCGGGGGGCTGATGAGACCCAGTACTTC. Translating gives CASSYRGADETQYF.

This clonotype was seen at least ten times. The chain carries TRBV6-1 and TRBJ2-7; no definite D call. Trimming removed 1 base at V and 6 bases at J, with 13 bases between. The germline V gene encodes CDR1 MNHNS and CDR2 SASEGT. The CDR3 totals 14 residues. The DNA of the CDR3 is TGTGCCAGCAGTGAAGAGGTCAGGCTGGGCGAGCAGTACTTC. This encodes CASSEEVRLGEQYF.

This clonotype showed up many times. The chain has TRBV11-2 and TRBJ1-5, with no clear D. This CDR3 region has 16 residues. The germline CDR1 and CDR2 sequences are SGHAT and FQNNGV. The V end lost 5 bases, the J end lost 3 bases, and 17 bases lay between the germline ends. This CDR3 reads CASSPTWAAVNQPQHF. The CDR3, as DNA: TGTGCCAGCAGCCCGACCTGGGCGGCAGTCAATCAGCCCCAGCATTTT.

This clonotype showed up many times. The chain uses TRBV19 and TRBJ1-6; D remains ambiguous. Looked up from germline, CDR1 is LNHDA and CDR2 is SQIVND (reference sequence). V gave up 7 bases and J gave up 9 bases, with 13 bases separating them. The CDR3 length is 13 residues. The CDR3, as DNA: TGTGCCAGTACCTATCGGCCTCTTTCACCCCTCCACTTT. It yields the protein CASTYRPLSPLHF.

A single count supports this clonotype. The gene calls are TRBV12-3 or TRBV12-4 and TRBJ1-2; D gene ambiguous. V was clipped by 2 bases and J by 7 bases, with 8 bases between them. There are 12 residues in the CDR3. The CDR3 sequence: CASSLRTSGYTF. Written as DNA, the CDR3 is TGTGCCAGCAGTTTACGTACGTCTGGCTACACCTTC.

The chain recombines TRBV15 with TRBJ2-7; 7 bases map to TRBD2. In germline, CDR1 is LNHNV, CDR2 YYDKDF (reference sequence). The CDR3 extends over 15 amino acids. Trimming took 0 bases from V and 1 from J; bases not matched to a gene: 3. CDR3 sequence (DNA): TGTGCCACCAGCAGAGAGCGGGGGAGTTCCTACGAGCAGTACTTC. It is translated as CATSRERGSSYEQYF.

CDR3 loop: CASRADWNTEAFF. CDR3 sequence (DNA): TGTGCCAGCAGGGCGGATTGGAACACTGAAGCTTTCTTT. This sequence joins TRBV2 and TRBJ1-1; no clear D. This CDR3 is built from 13 residues. V lost 6 bases, J lost 1 base, and 9 bases lay in between. In germline, CDR1 is SNHLY, CDR2 FYNNEI. Supplemented by reference TRBV2 and TRBJ1-1, the full variable domain reads EPEVTQTPSHQVTQMGQEVILRCVPISNHLYFYWYRQILGQKVEFLVSFYNNEISEKSEIFDDQFSVERPDGSNFTLKIRSTKLEDSAMYFCASRADWNTEAFFGQGTRLTVV.

The chain joins TRBV29-1 to TRBJ2-7; the match to TRBD2 covers 9 bases. The V gene end was trimmed by 8 bases and the J gene end by 4 bases; junction bases not matched to a gene: 9. CDR3 length: 13 residues. From germline, CDR1 is SQVTM and CDR2 ANQGSEA. CDR3 protein: CSYVAGGPYEQYF. DNA of the CDR3: TGCAGCTACGTGGCGGGAGGGCCTTACGAGCAGTACTTC.

This rearrangement joins TRBV6-5 to TRBJ1-2; 10 bases are a match to TRBD1. The CDR3 extends over 16 amino acids. V was pared by 4 bases and J by 6 bases, with 11 bases of the junction left unmatched. Germline V gene sequence: CDR1 MNHEY, CDR2 SVGAGI. The CDR3 DNA is TGTGCCAGCAGTTCCGGGACAGGGGCCCCCGAGGATGGCTACACCTTC. This sequence encodes CASSSGTGAPEDGYTF.

The genes are TRBV27 and TRBJ1-3; D not certain. V lost 6 bases to trimming and J lost 8 bases, with 14 bases between them. Germline values: CDR1 MNHEY, CDR2 SMNVEV (reference sequence). The CDR3 covers 13 residues. The CDR3 loop reads CASRSFGEDTIYF. The DNA for the CDR3 is TGTGCCAGCAGAAGCTTCGGGGAGGACACCATATATTTT.

A single count supports this clonotype. The chain has TRBV7-3 and TRBJ2-4; D uncertain. V gave up 4 bases and J gave up 5 bases, with 12 bases separating them. CDR1 is SGHTA, CDR2 FQGTGA, per germline. CDR3 length: 14 amino acids. In nucleotides, the CDR3 is TGTGCCAGCAGCTCCCCGAGGCAGCAAAACATTCAGTACTTC. This translates into CASSSPRQQNIQYF.

This chain joins TRBV28 and TRBJ2-7; 8 bases match TRBD1. CDR3 length: 16 amino acids. CDR1 and CDR2 from the germline V gene are MDHEN and SYDVKM. J was trimmed by 3 bases and V by 7 bases; bases with no gene match: 14. This CDR3 is CASTLGFGTGLYEQYF. Here the CDR3 DNA reads TGTGCCAGCACCTTGGGGTTCGGGACAGGTCTCTACGAGCAGTACTTC.

This clonotype was seen ten or more times. Since a much larger clone is just one base distant, this may be a read error. The rearrangement uses TRBV20-1 and TRBJ2-7, with 9 bases identical to TRBD2. The CDR3 runs 15 residues. Germline CDR1 DFQATT, CDR2 SNEGSKA (reference sequence). The CDR3 region has the DNA TGCGGTGCTAGTTGGGTCGGCGGGGGGGCGGTCGAGCAGTACTTC. Its translation: CGASWVGGGAVEQYF.

This clonotype has ten or more counts. The V and J genes are TRBV11-1 and TRBJ1-1; D gene uncertain. V gave up 3 bases and J gave up 10 bases, with 15 bases separating them. Per germline, CDR1 SGHAT and CDR2 FQDESV (reference sequence). The CDR3 totals 13 residues. The CDR3 loop is CASSLASRGGAFF. CDR3 nucleotide sequence: TGTGCCAGCAGCTTGGCGAGCCGCGGAGGAGCTTTCTTT.

The rearrangement joins TRBV6-1 to TRBJ2-7; 11 bases match TRBD1. Unmatched junction bases numbered 7, after V lost 4 bases and J lost 5 bases. The germline CDR1 and CDR2 sequences are MNHNS and SASEGT. This CDR3 comprises 15 residues. The CDR3 sequence: CASSGGQGVFDEQYF. The CDR3 nucleotides are TGTGCCAGCAGTGGGGGACAGGGGGTTTTCGACGAGCAGTACTTC.

There are many counts of this clonotype. The chain carries TRBV12-3 or TRBV12-4 and TRBJ2-7; no clear D. Deletions cut 5 bases from V and 0 bases from J, with 14 bases between. The CDR3 extends over 15 amino acids. The CDR3 DNA follows: TGTGCCAGCAGTCCACGGACGGGCGGCTCCTACGAGCAGTACTTC. Amino acids: CASSPRTGGSYEQYF.

There are many counts of this clonotype. This rearrangement joins TRBV20-1 to TRBJ1-2; 7 nucleotides match TRBD1. From germline, CDR1 is DFQATT and CDR2 SNEGSKA (reference sequence). Trimming at V came to 6 bases and at J to 2 bases, leaving 6 bases not matched to a gene. The CDR3 has 13 residues. The CDR3 DNA reads as TGCAGTGCGAGGGGGCATAAAAACTATGGCTACACCTTC. This encodes CSARGHKNYGYTF.

The gene calls are TRBV2 and TRBJ1-5, with D hard to call. The CDR3 consists of 13 residues. V lost 8 bases, J lost 1 base, and 9 bases lay in between. Germline V CDR1 and CDR2: SNHLY, FYNNEI. The CDR3 reads CASHEDSNQPQHF. The DNA for the CDR3 is TGTGCCAGCCATGAGGACAGCAATCAGCCCCAGCATTTT.

The gene calls are TRBV12-3 or TRBV12-4 and TRBJ2-5; 9 nucleotides align to TRBD1. V was pared by 7 bases and J by 7 bases, with 13 bases of the junction left unmatched. This CDR3 has 15 amino acids. CDR3: CASIQTGQGLGTQYF. Written as DNA, the CDR3 is TGTGCCAGCATCCAAACGGGACAGGGCCTCGGGACCCAGTACTTC.

This clonotype appeared once. V and J are TRBV7-2 and TRBJ2-7; TRBD1 matches at 9 bases. V trimming: 0 bases; J trimming: 1 base; junction bases outside the gene matches: 4. Germline CDR1 is SGHTA and CDR2 is FQGNSA. The CDR3 totals 16 residues. CDR3 amino acids: CASSLAWGQGSYEQYF. The CDR3, as DNA: TGTGCCAGCAGCTTAGCCTGGGGACAGGGTTCCTACGAGCAGTACTTC.

V and J are TRBV7-2 and TRBJ2-7; 9 bases fit TRBD1. CDR1 is SGHTA, CDR2 FQGNSA, per germline. This CDR3 comprises 15 residues. V lost 10 bases, J lost 4 bases, and 14 bases stayed unmatched. CDR3 in DNA: TGTGCCATCAACGCCCTCTTCGGACAGGGGTACGAGCAGTACTTC. Amino acid sequence: CAINALFGQGYEQYF.

This clonotype appeared once. This rearrangement joins TRBV6-2 or TRBV6-3 to TRBJ2-5; 7 bases agree with TRBD1. With V trimmed by 6 bases and J by 3 bases, 13 bases remained unmatched. The germline V gene encodes CDR1 MNHEY and CDR2 SVGEGT. The CDR3 contains 16 residues. The CDR3 coding sequence is TGTGCCAGCAGATCGTTGGGGACAGCCCAAGAAGAGACCCAGTACTTC. Its translation: CASRSLGTAQEETQYF.

This clonotype was recorded many times. The J gene is TRBJ2-7, the V gene TRBV2, with D hard to call. CDR1 and CDR2 from the germline V gene are SNHLY and FYNNEI. The V end lost 0 bases, the J end lost 3 bases, and 9 bases lay between the germline ends. The CDR3 runs to 14 residues. The CDR3: CASSEAYGIYEQYF. CDR3 bases: TGTGCCAGCAGTGAAGCATACGGAATCTACGAGCAGTACTTC.